This TCR beta chain was captured by sequencing in a study of T cells in tuberculosis (dated by TCRdb to about 2018). About the investigation overall: The study combined CD1B tetramers and high-throughput TCR immunosequencing to characterize T cells specific for the mycobacterial lipid antigen glucose monomycolate (GMM). With under twelve people per group, a South African clinical cohort compared IGRA-negative adolescents, IGRA-positive adolescents with latent tuberculosis, and adults with active tuberculosis. The research as a whole found: Active tuberculosis TCR-alpha repertoires showed smaller mean NN-distances to GMM-specific TCRs than IGRA-negative controls, suggesting clonal expansion of these TCRs. An accuracy of under 90% (AUROC about 0.9) was reached by a classifier using the diverse GMM-specific repertoire, compared with more than 65% accuracy when GEM motif frequencies were used. Smaller NN-distances were partly driven by shorter CDR3-alpha lengths in active tuberculosis patients, and statistical significance was not reached for the TCR-beta difference. Clinical samples were selected based on which cryopreserved specimens were available, and the active tuberculosis cases were adults whereas the controls were adolescents.

At study entry, adolescents were screened for latent tuberculosis infection by tuberculin skin test and QuantiFERON-TB GOLD In-Tube IGRA. Immunosequencing was performed on unsorted cryopreserved PBMC, with 80,000 to 100,000 T cells per clinical donor covered on average. Eleven high schools in the Worcester region of the Western Cape, South Africa, served as enrollment sites for adolescents aged 12 to 18 years. Roughly ten M. tuberculosis-infected adolescents and some ten uninfected adolescents were selected, with the two groups matched for age and sex. Adolescent PBMC were isolated from freshly drawn heparinized blood by density centrifugation and cryopreserved. The immunoSEQ multiplex PCR assay was used to generate TCR libraries, with TCR-beta and/or TCR-alpha/delta assays applied to each sample. Amplified TCR libraries were sequenced on the Illumina high-throughput platform. Per the authors' processing: Clustering and dimensionality reduction relied on pairwise TCRdist distances among GMM-specific receptors from T cells that were either sorted ex vivo or expanded in vitro. Each clinical repertoire was assigned a mean NN-distance score, defined as the average TCRdist to the nearest 10% of tetramer-positive reference sequences. GEM TCR motif frequency was calculated as the fraction of unique TCRs that matched known GEM sequences by V/J usage and CDR3 length. Active tuberculosis was classified by linear discriminant analysis with leave-one-out cross-validation, implemented in scikit-learn. TCRdb retrieved this table from immuneACCESS and kept in-frame rearrangements only. Not all clones are present; in checked studies, unresolved V genes account for under half, and no reason is known for the remainder. The V and J calls and clone size come from that table; D and trimming were worked out from the DNA. This sample has about 43,000 clones in its table, and roughly 94% of those were observed once. Of the sample, roughly 2% is held by the ten largest clones.

The germline V gene yields SGHRS for CDR1 and YFSETQ for CDR2. Clipping removes 6 bases from V and 4 bases from J, with 7 as the unmatched junction base count. The CDR3 numbers 14 residues from cysteine through phenylalanine. Of the read, only the CDR3 DNA is kept; its 42 bases are in frame from base 1. In regard to this clone: It has no known antigen specificity. The record has no base qualities; no much larger clone is one base away.

The sequence came from a donor aged 10-30 years with latent tuberculosis or without tuberculosis infection. Some clones in this sample may be carry-over from other donors' samples. Sequenced input: PBMCs. The chain couples TRBV5-1 to TRBJ1-1; TRBD1 lines up with 9 middle nucleotides. The DNA sequence is TGCGCCAGCACACAGGGGGCTCGGGGCACTGAAGCTTTCTTT. Protein translation: CASTQGARGTEAFF.